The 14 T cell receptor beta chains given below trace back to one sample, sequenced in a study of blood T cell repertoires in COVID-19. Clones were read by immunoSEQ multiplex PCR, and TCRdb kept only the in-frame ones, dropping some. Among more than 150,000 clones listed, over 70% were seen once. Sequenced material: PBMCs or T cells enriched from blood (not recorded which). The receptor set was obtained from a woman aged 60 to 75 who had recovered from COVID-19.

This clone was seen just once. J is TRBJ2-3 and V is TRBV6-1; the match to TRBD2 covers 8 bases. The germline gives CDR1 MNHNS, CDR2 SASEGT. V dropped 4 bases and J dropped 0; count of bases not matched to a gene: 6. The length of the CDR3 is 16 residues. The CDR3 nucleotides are TGTGCCAGCAGTGGGAATTTAGCGGGGAGCACAGATACGCAGTATTTT. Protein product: CASSGNLAGSTDTQYF.

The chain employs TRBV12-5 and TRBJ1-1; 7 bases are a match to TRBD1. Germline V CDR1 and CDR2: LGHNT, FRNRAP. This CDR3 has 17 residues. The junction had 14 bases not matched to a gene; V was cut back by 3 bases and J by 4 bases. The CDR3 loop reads CASGFATSTGLTTEAFF. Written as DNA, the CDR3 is TGTGCTAGTGGTTTCGCAACCTCGACAGGGCTTACCACTGAAGCTTTCTTT. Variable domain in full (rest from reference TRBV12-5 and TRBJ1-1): DARVTQTPRHKVTEMGQEVTMRCQPILGHNTVFWYRQTMMQGLELLAYFRNRAPLDDSGMPKDRFSAEMPDATLATLKIQPSEPRDSAVYFCASGFATSTGLTTEAFFGQGTRLTVV.

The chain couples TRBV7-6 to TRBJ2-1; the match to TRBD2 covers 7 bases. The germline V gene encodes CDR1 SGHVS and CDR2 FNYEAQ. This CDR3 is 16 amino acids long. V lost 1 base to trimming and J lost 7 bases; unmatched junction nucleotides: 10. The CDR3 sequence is CASSLVGGGPRNEQFF. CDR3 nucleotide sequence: TGTGCCAGCAGCTTAGTTGGGGGAGGGCCTCGGAATGAGCAGTTCTTC.

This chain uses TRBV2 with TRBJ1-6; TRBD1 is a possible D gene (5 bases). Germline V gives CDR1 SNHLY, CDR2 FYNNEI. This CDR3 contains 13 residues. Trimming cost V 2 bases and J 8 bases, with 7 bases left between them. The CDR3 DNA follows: TGTGCCAGCAGTGAATCCAGGGATTCACCCCTCCACTTT. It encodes CASSESRDSPLHF. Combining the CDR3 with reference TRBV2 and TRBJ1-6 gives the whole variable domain EPEVTQTPSHQVTQMGQEVILRCVPISNHLYFYWYRQILGQKVEFLVSFYNNEISEKSEIFDDQFSVERPDGSNFTLKIRSTKLEDSAMYFCASSESRDSPLHFGNGTRLTVT.

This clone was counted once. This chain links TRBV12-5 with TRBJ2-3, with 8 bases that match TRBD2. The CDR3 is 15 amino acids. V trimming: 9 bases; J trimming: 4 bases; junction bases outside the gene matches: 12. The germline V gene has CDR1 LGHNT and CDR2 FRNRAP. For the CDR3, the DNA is TGTGCTAGCGCCATGTCGCGGGGGGTTTCAGATACGCAGTATTTT. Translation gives CASAMSRGVSDTQYF.

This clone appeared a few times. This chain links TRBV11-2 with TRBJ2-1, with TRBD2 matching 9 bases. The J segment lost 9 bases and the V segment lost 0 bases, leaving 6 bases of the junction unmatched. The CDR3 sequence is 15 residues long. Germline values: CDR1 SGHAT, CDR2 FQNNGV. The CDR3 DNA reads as TGTGCCAGCAGCTTAGATGCGGGGGGGCCTACTGAGCAGTTCTTC. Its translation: CASSLDAGGPTEQFF.

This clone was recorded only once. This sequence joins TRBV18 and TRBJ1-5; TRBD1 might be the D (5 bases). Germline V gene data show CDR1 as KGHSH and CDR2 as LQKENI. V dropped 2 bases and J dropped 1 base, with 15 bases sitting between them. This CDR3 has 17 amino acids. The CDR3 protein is CASSPTPPGVSNQPQHF. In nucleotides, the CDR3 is TGTGCCAGCTCACCAACCCCCCCGGGGGTGAGCAATCAGCCCCAGCATTTT.

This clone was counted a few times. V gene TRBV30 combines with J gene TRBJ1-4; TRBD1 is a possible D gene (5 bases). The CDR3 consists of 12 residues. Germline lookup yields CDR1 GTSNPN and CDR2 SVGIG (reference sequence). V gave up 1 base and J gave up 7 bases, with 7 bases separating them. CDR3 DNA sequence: TGTGCCTGGAGTGAACAGGTTGAAAAACTGTTTTTT. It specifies CAWSEQVEKLFF.

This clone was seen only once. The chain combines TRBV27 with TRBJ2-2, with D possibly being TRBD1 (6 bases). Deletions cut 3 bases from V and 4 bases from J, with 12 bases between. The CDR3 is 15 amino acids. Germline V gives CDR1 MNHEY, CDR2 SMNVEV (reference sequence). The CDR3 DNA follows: TGTGCCAGCAGTTTCATTACAGGGCGCACCGGGGAGCTGTTTTTT. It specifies CASSFITGRTGELFF.

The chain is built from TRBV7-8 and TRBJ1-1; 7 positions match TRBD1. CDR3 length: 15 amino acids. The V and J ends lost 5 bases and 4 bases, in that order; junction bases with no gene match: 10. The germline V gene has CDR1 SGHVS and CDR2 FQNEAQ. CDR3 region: CASSRDRVGGTEAFF. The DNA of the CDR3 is TGTGCCAGCAGCCGCGACAGGGTAGGTGGCACTGAAGCTTTCTTT. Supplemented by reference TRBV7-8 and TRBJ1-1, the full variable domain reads GAGVSQSPRYKVAKRGQDVALRCDPISGHVSLFWYQQALGQGPEFLTYFQNEAQLDKSGLPSDRFFAERPEGSVSTLKIQRTQQEDSAVYLCASSRDRVGGTEAFFGQGTRLTVV.

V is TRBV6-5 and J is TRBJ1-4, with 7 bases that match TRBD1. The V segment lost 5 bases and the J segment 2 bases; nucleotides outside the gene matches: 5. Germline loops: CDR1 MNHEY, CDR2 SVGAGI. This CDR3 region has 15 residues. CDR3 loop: CASSPTGWTNEKLFF. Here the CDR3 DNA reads TGTGCCAGCAGTCCGACAGGGTGGACTAATGAAAAACTGTTTTTT.

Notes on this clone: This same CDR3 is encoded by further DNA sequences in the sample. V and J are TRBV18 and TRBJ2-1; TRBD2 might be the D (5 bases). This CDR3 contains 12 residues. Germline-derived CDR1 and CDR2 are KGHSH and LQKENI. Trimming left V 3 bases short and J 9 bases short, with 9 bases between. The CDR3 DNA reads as TGTGCCAGCTCACCGCTAGCTGGTGAGCAGTTCTTC. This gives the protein CASSPLAGEQFF.

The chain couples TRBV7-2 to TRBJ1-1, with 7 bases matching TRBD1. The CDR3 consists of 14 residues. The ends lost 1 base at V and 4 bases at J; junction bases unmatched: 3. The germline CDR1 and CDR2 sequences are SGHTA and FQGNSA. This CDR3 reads CASSLGHRGTEAFF. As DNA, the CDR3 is TGTGCCAGCAGCTTAGGACACAGGGGCACTGAAGCTTTCTTT. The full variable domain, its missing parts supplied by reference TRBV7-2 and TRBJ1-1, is GAGVSQSPSNKVTEKGKDVELRCDPISGHTALYWYRQSLGQGLEFLIYFQGNSAPDKSGLPSDRFSAERTGGSVSTLTIQRTQQEDSAVYLCASSLGHRGTEAFFGQGTRLTVV.

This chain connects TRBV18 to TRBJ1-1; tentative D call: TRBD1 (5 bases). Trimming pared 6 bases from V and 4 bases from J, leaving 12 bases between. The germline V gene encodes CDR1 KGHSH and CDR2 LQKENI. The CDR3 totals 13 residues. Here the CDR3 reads CASSAEQGTEAFF. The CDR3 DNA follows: TGTGCCAGCTCGGCTGAGCAGGGCACTGAAGCTTTCTTT.